Reported below is one T cell receptor (beta chain). Only in-frame clones appear in the TCRdb table, and some are missing; sequencing was by immunoSEQ multiplex PCR. This sample has 40,000 to 50,000 clones; around nine tenths occur once, and the top ten carry approximately 0.39%. Between the trimmed V and J ends, which lost 4 bases and 1 base, there was a span of 11 bases. CDR1 is SGDLS and CDR2 is YYNGEE in the germline V gene. This CDR3 region has 14 residues. The data were taken from a study of T cell changes during pregnancy in multiple sclerosis. The clonotype comes from a female donor in good health, enrolled as a control in a pregnancy study. V gene TRBV9 combines with J gene TRBJ1-1, with a weak D call TRBD1 (6 bases). The source material was CD4+ T cells from peripheral blood mononuclear cells, sampled in the second trimester of pregnancy. CDR3 sequence (DNA): TGTGCCAGCAGCCTCCAGACAGGGAACACTGAAGCTTTCTTT. Its protein product is CASSLQTGNTEAFF.